A single sample is the source of the 13 T cell receptor beta chains below, sequenced in a study of beta chain features in type 1 diabetes. Sequenced material consisted of expressed TCRB transcripts (all of the isolated RNA was reverse transcribed). Assay: immunoSEQ multiplex PCR; the TCRdb copy retains only in-frame clones and omits some. The sample contains about 410,000 clones, approximately 15% of which appear only once. Material: naive CD4+ T cells from blood. Source of these receptors: a man between 25 and 39 years old in good health.

This chain joins TRBV11-2 and TRBJ2-3; tentatively, D is TRBD1 or TRBD2 (6 bases each). Trimming cost V 5 bases and J 8 bases, with 11 bases left between them. The CDR3 runs 12 residues. Germline V gives CDR1 SGHAT, CDR2 FQNNGV. Written as DNA, the CDR3 is TGTGCCAGCAGCCTGGGGGGCGGTACGCAGTATTTT. Translated: CASSLGGGTQYF.

The rearrangement uses TRBV9 and TRBJ2-1, with 7 bases lining up with TRBD2. The CDR3 is 17 amino acids. Per germline, CDR1 SGDLS and CDR2 YYNGEE. V shed 2 bases and J 5 bases; nucleotides not matched to a gene: 13. The CDR3 nucleotides read TGTGCCAGCAGCGTGGGGGAGGGCTTCTCATTGGACAATGAGCAGTTCTTC. Residues: CASSVGEGFSLDNEQFF.

The chain has TRBV7-9 and TRBJ2-7; D remains unclear. Germline V gene lookup returns CDR1 SEHNR and CDR2 FQNEAQ (reference sequence). CDR3 length equals 13 residues. V lost 2 bases and J lost 3, with 8 bases in between. CDR3 sequence reads: CASSLTPGYEQYF. The CDR3 region has the DNA TGTGCCAGCAGCTTAACCCCGGGCTACGAGCAGTACTTC.

This clone was counted between two and nine times. This chain joins TRBV5-4 and TRBJ2-6; unclear D gene. Trimming stripped 10 bases from V and 4 bases from J, with 12 bases between. This CDR3 is built from 13 residues. In germline, CDR1 is SGHNT, CDR2 YYREEE (reference sequence). This chain's CDR3 is CAGEKSGANVLTF. CDR3 nucleotides: TGTGCCGGCGAAAAATCCGGGGCCAACGTCCTGACTTTC.

J is TRBJ2-7 and V is TRBV30; D is uncertain. Germline lookup yields CDR1 GTSNPN and CDR2 SVGIG (reference sequence). The CDR3 has 13 residues. Trimming pared 3 bases from V and 6 bases from J, leaving 15 bases between. CDR3 loop: CAWSPRFASEQYV. DNA for the CDR3: TGTGCCTGGAGCCCCAGGTTCGCCTCCGAGCAGTACGTC.

In this sample, this clone turned up a few times. The rearrangement uses TRBV4-3 and TRBJ2-2, with D tentatively TRBD2 (5 bases). The CDR3 spans 16 residues. Germline V gene data show CDR1 as LGHNA and CDR2 as YSLEER. The germline V and J ends were trimmed by 0 bases and 2 bases, with 10 bases remaining between them. CDR3 nucleotide sequence: TGCGCCAGCAGCCAAGATCAGCGGCATAACACCGGGGAGCTGTTTTTT. It translates to CASSQDQRHNTGELFF.

This clone was picked up a small number of times. The chain carries TRBV30 and TRBJ2-3; no definite D call. Germline CDR1 GTSNPN, CDR2 SVGIG (reference sequence). The CDR3 sequence is 14 residues long. V shed 0 bases and J shed 4 bases, with 11 bases lying between them. The CDR3 reads CAWSVSSSPDTQYF. DNA for the CDR3: TGTGCCTGGAGTGTAAGCAGTTCACCAGATACGCAGTATTTT.

In this sample, this clone turned up many times. The chain couples TRBV13 to TRBJ2-1; 9 positions match TRBD2. The CDR3 has 16 amino acids. Germline V gene lookup returns CDR1 PRHDT and CDR2 FYEKMQ (reference sequence). V shed 2 bases, J shed 0 bases, and the junction held 2 bases outside the gene matches. The CDR3 nucleotides are TGTGCCAGCAGCTTACTAGCGGGACACTCCTACAATGAGCAGTTCTTC. It specifies CASSLLAGHSYNEQFF.

This clone has a count of ten or more. The V call is TRBV29-1, the J call TRBJ2-5; D perhaps matches TRBD2 (6 bases). The CDR3 has 13 residues. The V end was cut by 6 bases, the J end by 1 base, with 12 bases between. The V gene's germline CDR1 is SQVTM and CDR2 ANQGSEA. The CDR3 DNA reads TGCAGCGTGACGGGACTCTTCCAAGAGACCCAGTACTTC. It is translated as CSVTGLFQETQYF.

J is TRBJ2-1 and V is TRBV4-3, with a tentative D call TRBD2 (6 bases). Looked up from germline, CDR1 is LGHNA and CDR2 is YSLEER. The CDR3 covers 14 residues. Trimming shortened V by 3 bases and J by 10 bases, and 16 bases separated the two germline ends. CDR3 in amino acids: CASSQDLAPGEQFF. CDR3 DNA: TGCGCCAGCAGCCAGGACCTAGCGCCTGGCGAGCAGTTCTTC.

This clone was counted a few times. The chain links TRBV5-1 to TRBJ2-1; TRBD2 matches at 12 bases. The CDR3 covers 15 residues. Per germline, CDR1 SGHRS and CDR2 YFSETQ. With V trimmed by 5 bases and J by 10 bases, 10 bases remained unmatched. CDR3 amino acids: CASRSGTSGPGEQFF. In nucleotides, the CDR3 is TGCGCCAGCAGATCCGGGACTAGCGGGCCTGGGGAGCAGTTCTTC.

The gene calls are TRBV19 and TRBJ2-1, with D hard to call. The CDR3 consists of 14 residues. The V and J ends lost 3 bases and 1 base respectively, with 7 bases between them. Germline CDR1 reads LNHDA; CDR2 reads SQIVND (reference sequence). Written as DNA, the CDR3 is TGTGCCAGTAGTATTTCGTTTTCCTACAATGAGCAGTTCTTC. Its protein product is CASSISFSYNEQFF.

This clone was counted at least ten times. This chain uses TRBV29-1 with TRBJ2-7; TRBD2 is a possible D gene (6 bases). CDR1 is SQVTM and CDR2 is ANQGSEA in the germline V gene. V was trimmed by 5 bases and J by 0 bases, leaving 11 bases between them. The CDR3 is 13 residues long. The CDR3 loop is CSVRDSISYEQYF. In nucleotides, the CDR3 is TGCAGCGTTCGGGACTCCATCTCCTACGAGCAGTACTTC.